The entry below gives a single TCR beta chain sequence along with its context. No antigen is known for it. Assay: immunoSEQ multiplex PCR; the TCRdb copy retains only in-frame clones and omits some. The sample holds roughly 150,000 clones, 70% to 90% seen once. The germline gives CDR1 WSHSY, CDR2 SAAADI. The CDR3 runs to 13 residues. J gave up 5 bases and V 10 bases, and 9 bases lay outside the gene matches. The entry originates in a study of lymphopenia after photon versus proton radiotherapy. The study's findings and limits: Proton therapy kept repertoires fairly stable, unlike photons, which gained effector/memory cells. Only patients who died were analyzed for survival; proton advantage is unproven. Larger post-nadir TCR diversity loss correlated inversely with survival in deceased patients.

This sequence was found in a man aged 45-65 years with gastric cancer. V is TRBV10-2 and J is TRBJ1-1; 8 nucleotides align to TRBD1. The sample in question was peripheral blood, obtained from a patient treated with photon-based radiotherapy. The CDR3: CATTTGARTEAFF. The CDR3 region has the DNA TGCGCCACCACGACAGGGGCGAGGACTGAAGCTTTCTTT.